Each of the 23 T cell receptor beta chains below was sequenced from the same sample in a study of metastatic and nonmetastatic thyroid tumors. Via MiXCR, TCRdb re-called the PCR reads. Of 25,000 to 30,000 clones listed, less than 30% are singletons. Every patient underwent thyroid surgery untreated. The specimen was blood. All receptors derive from a female donor with papillary thyroid cancer or a benign thyroid nodule (not recorded which). Some clones in this sample may be carry-over from other donors' samples.

In this sample, this clone turned up many times. The chain employs TRBV6-1 and TRBJ1-2; D is perhaps TRBD1 (5 bases). This CDR3 is 14 amino acids long. Germline V gives CDR1 MNHNS, CDR2 SASEGT. Trimming took 6 bases from V and 3 from J, leaving 14 bases between them. The CDR3 loop is CASSPGAGYYGYTF. CDR3 coding DNA: TGTGCCAGCAGCCCCGGGGCAGGGTACTATGGCTACACCTTC.

Ten or more counts support this clone. The chain links TRBV18 to TRBJ2-3; no definite D call. The V gene lost 2 bases and the J gene lost 4 bases, with 7 bases spanning the gap. CDR3 length: 13 residues. CDR1 and CDR2 from the germline V gene are KGHSH and LQKENI. DNA of the CDR3: TGTGCCAGCTCACCATCTTTAGCAGATACGCAGTATTTT. Translating it yields CASSPSLADTQYF.

There are many counts of this clone. This chain uses TRBV15 with TRBJ2-3; 9 positions match TRBD2. The CDR3 runs to 17 residues. Germline V CDR1 and CDR2: LNHNV, YYDKDF (reference sequence). V lost 0 bases, J lost 5 bases, and 9 bases stayed unmatched. CDR3 sequence reads: CATSRDFGGAGGDTQYF. DNA for the CDR3: TGTGCCACCAGCAGAGATTTTGGGGGAGCGGGGGGAGATACGCAGTATTTT.

The V call is TRBV18, the J call TRBJ2-7, with a possible D match to TRBD1 (5 bases). Germline loops: CDR1 KGHSH, CDR2 LQKENI. The CDR3 is made up of 12 amino acids. Deletions cut 6 bases from V and 4 bases from J, with 10 bases between. In nucleotides, the CDR3 is TGTGCCAGCTCGGTGGCAGGGTACGAGCAGTACTTC. This gives the protein CASSVAGYEQYF.

About this clone: One end of the junction fails to match germline, which may point to a read error. The rearrangement uses TRBV5-5 and TRBJ1-2, with TRBD1 as a possible D gene (6 bases). The CDR3 runs 12 residues. The germline gives CDR1 SGHKS, CDR2 YYEKEE (reference sequence). The CDR3 loop reads CAISPGGYGFTF. In nucleotides, the CDR3 is TGTGCCATCAGTCCTGGGGGCTATGGCTTCACCTTC.

This clone has more than one count but fewer than ten. CDR3 DNA: TGCAGCGTTGAACTACCGACAGGGGCATACGAGCAGTACTTC. Translating it yields CSVELPTGAYEQYF. The J gene is TRBJ2-7, the V gene TRBV29-1; TRBD1 matches 8 bases. CDR1 is SQVTM, CDR2 ANQGSEA, per germline. With V trimmed by 2 bases and J by 4 bases, 7 bases remained unmatched. The CDR3 consists of 14 residues.

In this sample, this clone turned up a few times. The chain combines TRBV12-3 or TRBV12-4 with TRBJ2-1; D may be TRBD2 (6 bases). The CDR3 covers 14 residues. V was shortened by 6 bases and J by 0 bases, with 9 bases between the two germline ends. CDR3 loop: CASSPAGSYNEQFF. The CDR3 DNA reads TGTGCCAGCAGCCCAGCGGGCTCCTACAATGAGCAGTTCTTC.

This clone is medium-sized in the sample. The chain couples TRBV6-1 to TRBJ1-1, with TRBD1 as a possible D gene (5 bases). V was cut by 7 bases and J by 5 bases, with 17 bases left in between. There are 14 residues in the CDR3. Germline V gene data show CDR1 as MNHNS and CDR2 as SASEGT. The CDR3 nucleotides read TGTGCCAGCATAAGGCCAGGGAGAGGGACTGAAGCTTTCTTT. Translating it yields CASIRPGRGTEAFF.

In its sample, this clone was seen many times. The chain recombines TRBV5-4 with TRBJ1-2, with a tentative D call TRBD1 (6 bases). CDR1 is SGHNT, CDR2 YYREEE, per germline (reference sequence). This CDR3 comprises 14 residues. Between the trimmed V and J ends, which lost 1 base and 8 bases, there was a span of 15 bases. The CDR3 protein is CASSLTGTPEGYTF. The CDR3 DNA reads as TGTGCCAGCAGCTTGACAGGGACCCCAGAAGGCTACACCTTC.

Only a few counts were recorded for this clone. Relative to the germline gene, one junction end is altered; a read error may explain this. The chain recombines TRBV19 with TRBJ2-6; D might be TRBD1 or TRBD2, each matching 6 bases. Germline V gene sequence: CDR1 LNHDA, CDR2 SQIVND (reference sequence). The CDR3 is made up of 15 amino acids. DNA for the CDR3: TGTGCCAGTAGTCCCCAGGGGACTGGGGACAACGTCCTGACTTTC. Its protein is CASSPQGTGDNVLTF. Drawing the rest from reference TRBV19 and TRBJ2-6, the complete variable domain is DGGITQSPKYLFRKEGQNVTLSCEQNLNHDAMYWYRQDPGQGLRLIYYSQIVNDFQKGDIAEGYSVSREKKESFPLTVTSAQKNPTAFYLCASSPQGTGDNVLTFGAGSRLTVL.

This clone was recorded once. This chain uses TRBV24-1 with TRBJ2-3, with 7 bases aligning to TRBD1. Germline assignment: CDR1 KGHDR and CDR2 SFDVKD. The CDR3 is 19 residues long. Trimming cost V 0 bases and J 1 base; bases outside gene matches: 12. The CDR3 reads CATSDLPSSRDSGTDTQYF. DNA of the CDR3: TGTGCCACCAGTGATTTGCCCTCTTCCCGGGACAGCGGCACAGATACGCAGTATTTT.

This clone was found many times. The rearrangement uses TRBV5-1 and TRBJ2-5, with D perhaps matching TRBD1 (5 bases). There are 13 residues in the CDR3. The ends were cut back, 4 bases at V and 4 bases at J, with 11 bases in the middle. Germline lookup yields CDR1 SGHRS and CDR2 YFSETQ. This CDR3 reads CASSLRVAETQYF. As DNA, the CDR3 is TGCGCCAGCAGCCTCAGGGTAGCAGAGACCCAGTACTTC.

Turning to this clone: Being one base from a much bigger clone, this may be a read error. The chain uses TRBV24-1 and TRBJ2-3; 9 bases align to TRBD2. V dropped 4 bases and J dropped 6; count of bases not matched to a gene: 10. The CDR3 loop spans 16 amino acids. Germline-derived CDR1 and CDR2 are KGHDR and SFDVKD. CDR3 loop: CATSETGGRAGDTQYF. CDR3 nucleotide sequence: TGTGCCACCAGTGAGACTGGCGGGAGGGCCGGGGATACGCAGTATTTT.

The sample holds many counts of this clone. The rearrangement joins TRBV6-2 or TRBV6-3 to TRBJ2-5; D perhaps matches TRBD1 (5 bases). The CDR3 extends over 14 amino acids. The germline CDR1 and CDR2 sequences are MNHEY and SVGEGT. Trimming took off 11 bases at V and 7 bases at J, with 23 bases between the two ends. The chain's CDR3 is CAAAQAGPFRTQYF. CDR3 in DNA: TGTGCCGCGGCCCAGGCAGGGCCCTTTAGGACCCAGTACTTC.

This clone appeared many times. V is TRBV6-5 and J is TRBJ1-1, with a tentative D call TRBD1 (6 bases). This CDR3 has 15 residues. Germline V gene sequence: CDR1 MNHEY, CDR2 SVGAGI. The V and J ends lost 0 bases and 5 bases respectively, with 13 bases between them. CDR3 DNA sequence: TGTGCCAGCAGTTACTCAAGTTTTAGGGGGACTGAAGCTTTCTTT. It encodes CASSYSSFRGTEAFF.

This clone was picked up a small number of times. One end of the junction does not line up with germline, which may come from a read error. V is TRBV6-5 and J is TRBJ2-3; either TRBD1 or TRBD2 may supply D (5 bases each). Germline loops: CDR1 MNHEY, CDR2 SVGAGI. This CDR3 region has 17 residues. The CDR3 loop reads CASRNIAPGVYTGTQYF. The CDR3, as DNA: TGTGCCAGCAGAAACATCGCCCCCGGGGTCTACACAGGTACGCAGTATTTT.

The genes are TRBV11-2 and TRBJ2-2; D is unclear. V gave up 3 bases and J gave up 8 bases, with 13 bases separating them. The CDR3 contains 14 residues. Germline V gene lookup returns CDR1 SGHAT and CDR2 FQNNGV. CDR3 nucleotide sequence: TGTGCCAGCAGCTTGGTTCCCCCACCGGGGGAGCTGTTTTTT. Its translation is CASSLVPPPGELFF.

This clone turned up a few times. This sequence may be a read error, since a much larger clone differs from it by one base. The rearrangement uses TRBV5-6 and TRBJ2-1, with 7 bases aligning to TRBD1. The CDR3 is 14 residues long. Germline V gene data show CDR1 as SGHDT and CDR2 as YYEEEE. For the CDR3, the DNA is TGTGCCAGCAGCGCCGGGACAGCCTACGATGAGCAGTTCTTC. Translation gives CASSAGTAYDEQFF.

This clone was detected only a few times. The chain recombines TRBV6-2 or TRBV6-3 with TRBJ1-6; unclear D gene. V lost 4 bases to trimming and J lost 4 bases, with 2 bases between them. Per the germline V gene, CDR1 is MNHEY and CDR2 is SVGEGT. The CDR3 is made up of 12 amino acids. This chain's CDR3 is CASSSYNSPLHF. The CDR3 DNA is TGTGCCAGCAGTTCATATAATTCACCCCTCCACTTT.

This clone is medium-sized. The J gene is TRBJ2-7, the V gene TRBV6-2 or TRBV6-3; D possibly corresponds to TRBD2 (5 bases). The V gene lost 2 bases and the J gene lost 7 bases, with 9 bases spanning the gap. This CDR3 has 12 residues. Per the germline V gene, CDR1 is MNHEY and CDR2 is SVGEGT. Here the CDR3 DNA reads TGTGCCAGCAGTTACGCTAGCTGGGAGCAGTACTTC. Translation gives CASSYASWEQYF.

There are many counts of this clone. Distinct nucleotide sequences in the sample also encode this CDR3. The rearrangement uses TRBV10-3 and TRBJ2-5; D is undetermined. The CDR3 covers 14 residues. Trimming took off 4 bases at V and 5 bases at J, with 14 bases between the two ends. Germline V CDR1 and CDR2: ENHRY, SYGVKD. CDR3 residues: CAISGATLRETQYF. As DNA, the CDR3 is TGTGCCATCAGTGGGGCCACTCTAAGGGAGACCCAGTACTTC.

This clone has ten or more counts. V usage is TRBV4-1 and J usage is TRBJ2-3; 11 bases line up with TRBD2. V lost 3 bases and J lost 3; bases outside the gene matches: 8. The CDR3 runs to 17 residues. Germline CDR1 reads MGHRA; CDR2 reads YSYEKL. CDR3 coding DNA: TGCGCCAGCAGCCAGGGCGCTCGGACTAGCGGGACAGATACGCAGTATTTT. Its protein product is CASSQGARTSGTDTQYF.

This sequence joins TRBV20-1 and TRBJ2-1, with a weak D call TRBD1 (5 bases). The CDR3 totals 12 residues. Deletions cut 8 bases from V and 3 bases from J, with 11 bases between. In germline, CDR1 is DFQATT, CDR2 SNEGSKA (reference sequence). Written as DNA, the CDR3 is TGCAGTCCCCCAAGGGGCTACAATGAGCAGTTCTTC. Protein sequence: CSPPRGYNEQFF.